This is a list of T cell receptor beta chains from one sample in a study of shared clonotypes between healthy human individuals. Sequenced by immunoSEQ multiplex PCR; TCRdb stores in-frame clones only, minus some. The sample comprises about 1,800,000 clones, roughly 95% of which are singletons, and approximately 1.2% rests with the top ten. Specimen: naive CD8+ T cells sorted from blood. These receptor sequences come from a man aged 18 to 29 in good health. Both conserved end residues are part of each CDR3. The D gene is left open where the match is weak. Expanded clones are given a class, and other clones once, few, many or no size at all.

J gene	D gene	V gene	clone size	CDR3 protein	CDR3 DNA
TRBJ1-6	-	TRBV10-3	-	CAISVDNNSPLHF	TGTGCCATCAGTGTGGACAATAATTCACCCCTCCACTTT
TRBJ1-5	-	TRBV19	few	CASLGYQPQHF	TGTGCCAGTCTAGGTTATCAGCCCCAGCATTTT
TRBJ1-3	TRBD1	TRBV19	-	CASSPRDRASGNTIYF	TGTGCCAGTAGTCCCCGGGACAGGGCTTCTGGAAACACCATATATTTT
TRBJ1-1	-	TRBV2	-	CASSVGSHTEAFF	TGTGCCAGCAGTGTAGGGAGCCACACTGAAGCTTTCTTT
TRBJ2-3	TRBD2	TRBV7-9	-	CASSLGREEVDTQYF	TGTGCCAGCAGCTTAGGGCGGGAGGAAGTAGATACGCAGTATTTT
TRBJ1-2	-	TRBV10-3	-	CAISESSQAVGYTF	TGTGCCATCAGTGAGTCATCACAAGCCGTAGGCTACACCTTC
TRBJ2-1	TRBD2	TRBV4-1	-	CASSQEGASGSLGNEQFF	TGCGCCAGCAGCCAAGAGGGCGCTAGCGGGTCTTTGGGGAATGAGCAGTTCTTC
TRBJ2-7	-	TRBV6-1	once	CASSEGVTYEQYF	TGTGCCAGCAGTGAAGGGGTAACCTACGAGCAGTACTTC
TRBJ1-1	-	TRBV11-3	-	CASSYSEGVEAFF	TGTGCCAGCAGCTACTCGGAGGGTGTTGAAGCTTTCTTT
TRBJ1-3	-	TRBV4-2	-	CASSPWTETGNTIYF	TGTGCCAGCAGCCCTTGGACTGAGACTGGAAACACCATATATTTT
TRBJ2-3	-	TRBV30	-	CAWSVVRIDTQYF	TGTGCCTGGAGTGTTGTGCGGATAGATACGCAGTATTTT
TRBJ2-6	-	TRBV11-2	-	CASSLGTGGANVLTF	TGTGCCAGCAGCTTAGGAACGGGTGGGGCCAACGTCCTGACTTTC
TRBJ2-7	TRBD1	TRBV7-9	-	CASSGQGAYEQYF	TGTGCCAGCAGCGGGCAGGGGGCCTACGAGCAGTACTTC
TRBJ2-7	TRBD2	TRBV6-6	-	CASSAEAGAGLEQYF	TGTGCCAGCAGTGCCGAAGCGGGAGCCGGTTTGGAGCAGTACTTC
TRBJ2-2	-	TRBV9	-	CASSVEGGANTGELFF	TGTGCCAGCAGCGTAGAAGGAGGGGCCAACACCGGGGAGCTGTTTTTT
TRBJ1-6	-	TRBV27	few	CASSLTNSPLHF	TGTGCCAGCAGTTTAACCAATTCACCCCTCCACTTT
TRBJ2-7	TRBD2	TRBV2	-	CASSGWGLAGYEQYF	TGTGCCAGCAGTGGGTGGGGGCTAGCGGGTTACGAGCAGTACTTC
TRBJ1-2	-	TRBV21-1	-	CASSKEGTVYGYTF	TGTGCCAGCAGCAAGGAGGGGACAGTATATGGCTACACCTTC
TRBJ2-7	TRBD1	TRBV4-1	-	CASSHDWDRAYEQYF	TGCGCCAGCAGCCACGATTGGGACAGAGCCTACGAGCAGTACTTC
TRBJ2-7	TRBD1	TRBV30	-	CAWSATDRGFYEQYF	TGTGCCTGGAGTGCGACCGACAGGGGGTTCTACGAGCAGTACTTC
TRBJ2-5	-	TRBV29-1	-	CSVVSVEGRETQYF	TGCAGCGTAGTTAGCGTAGAGGGTAGAGAGACCCAGTACTTC
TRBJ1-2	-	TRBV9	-	CASSVESASNYGYTF	TGTGCCAGCAGCGTGGAGTCGGCCTCCAACTATGGCTACACCTTC
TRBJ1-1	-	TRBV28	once	CASSLNHPIYTEAFF	TGTGCCAGCAGTTTAAATCATCCGATATACACTGAAGCTTTCTTT
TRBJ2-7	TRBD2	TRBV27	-	CASSPQGLANSEQYF	TGTGCCAGCAGCCCACAGGGACTAGCAAACTCCGAGCAGTACTTC
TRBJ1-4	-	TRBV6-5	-	CASSSSGGSNEKLFF	TGTGCCAGCAGTTCCTCCGGGGGGTCTAATGAAAAACTGTTTTTT
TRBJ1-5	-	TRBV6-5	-	CASSPGRYNQPQHF	TGTGCCAGCAGTCCGGGACGGTACAATCAGCCCCAGCATTTT
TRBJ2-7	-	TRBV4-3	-	CASSQGHSYEQYF	TGCGCCAGCAGCCAAGGGCACTCCTACGAGCAGTACTTC
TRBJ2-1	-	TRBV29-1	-	CSVSNEQFF	TGCAGCGTATCCAATGAGCAGTTCTTC
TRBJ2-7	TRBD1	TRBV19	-	CASSPGQDTYEQYF	TGTGCCAGTAGTCCGGGACAGGATACTTACGAGCAGTACTTC
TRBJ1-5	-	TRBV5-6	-	CASSFEGDQPQHF	TGTGCCAGCAGCTTCGAGGGGGATCAGCCCCAGCATTTT
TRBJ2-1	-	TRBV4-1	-	CASSQGSLDEQFF	TGCGCCAGCAGCCAAGGCTCTCTGGATGAGCAGTTCTTC
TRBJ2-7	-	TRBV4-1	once	CASSPRSVGEMYEQYF	TGCGCCAGCAGCCCAAGATCTGTCGGGGAAATGTACGAGCAGTACTTC
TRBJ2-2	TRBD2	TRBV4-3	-	CASSQDPGGLANTGELFF	TGCGCCAGCAGCCAAGATCCCGGGGGGTTAGCGAACACCGGGGAGCTGTTTTTT